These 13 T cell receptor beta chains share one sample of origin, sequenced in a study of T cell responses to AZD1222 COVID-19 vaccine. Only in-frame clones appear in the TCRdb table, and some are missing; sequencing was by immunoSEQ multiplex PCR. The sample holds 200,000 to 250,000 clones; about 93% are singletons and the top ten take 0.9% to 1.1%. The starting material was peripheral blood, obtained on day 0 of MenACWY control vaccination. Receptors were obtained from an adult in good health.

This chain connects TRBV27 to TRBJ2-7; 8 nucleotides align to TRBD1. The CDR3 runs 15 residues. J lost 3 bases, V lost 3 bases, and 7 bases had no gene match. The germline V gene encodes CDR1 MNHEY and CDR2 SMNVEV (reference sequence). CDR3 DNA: TGTGCCAGCAGTTTGGTGTGGACAGGGCACTACGAGCAGTACTTC. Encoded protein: CASSLVWTGHYEQYF.

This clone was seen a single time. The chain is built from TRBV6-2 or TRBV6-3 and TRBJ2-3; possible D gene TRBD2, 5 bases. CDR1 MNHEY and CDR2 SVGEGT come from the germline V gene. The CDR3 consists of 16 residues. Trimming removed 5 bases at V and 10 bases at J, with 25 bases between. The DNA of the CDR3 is TGTGCCAGCAGTCCGATTCTTGACTCTCGGACTCGGGCGCAGTATTTT. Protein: CASSPILDSRTRAQYF.

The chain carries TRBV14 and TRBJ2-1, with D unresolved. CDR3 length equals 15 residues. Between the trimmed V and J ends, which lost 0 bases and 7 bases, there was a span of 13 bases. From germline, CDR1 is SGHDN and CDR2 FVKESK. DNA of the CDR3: TGTGCCAGCAGCCAAGATCTTCGAGCTCGGAATGAGCAGTTCTTC. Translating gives CASSQDLRARNEQFF.

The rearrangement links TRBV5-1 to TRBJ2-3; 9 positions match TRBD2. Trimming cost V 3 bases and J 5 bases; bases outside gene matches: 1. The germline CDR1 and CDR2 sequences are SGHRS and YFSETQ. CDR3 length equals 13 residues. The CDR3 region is CASSWRGGDTQYF. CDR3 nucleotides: TGCGCCAGCAGCTGGCGGGGGGGAGATACGCAGTATTTT.

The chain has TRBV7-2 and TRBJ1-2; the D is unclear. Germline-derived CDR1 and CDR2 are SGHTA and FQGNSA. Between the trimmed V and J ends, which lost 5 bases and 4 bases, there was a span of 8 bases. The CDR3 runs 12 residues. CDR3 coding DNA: TGTGCCAGCAGCCCTAACACCTATGGCTACACCTTC. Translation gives CASSPNTYGYTF.

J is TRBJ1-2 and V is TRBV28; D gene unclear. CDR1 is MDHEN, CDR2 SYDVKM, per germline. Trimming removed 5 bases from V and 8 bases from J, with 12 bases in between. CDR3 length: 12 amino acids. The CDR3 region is CASSPNHGGYTF. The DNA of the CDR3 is TGTGCCAGCAGTCCCAACCATGGCGGCTACACCTTC.

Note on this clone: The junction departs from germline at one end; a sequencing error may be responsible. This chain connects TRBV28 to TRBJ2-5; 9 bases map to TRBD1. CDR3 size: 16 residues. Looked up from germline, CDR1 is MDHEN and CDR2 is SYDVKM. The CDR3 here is CASTLPGQGQQETQYF. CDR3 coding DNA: TGTGCCAGCACTTTACCGGGACAGGGCCAACAAGAGACCCAGTACTTC.

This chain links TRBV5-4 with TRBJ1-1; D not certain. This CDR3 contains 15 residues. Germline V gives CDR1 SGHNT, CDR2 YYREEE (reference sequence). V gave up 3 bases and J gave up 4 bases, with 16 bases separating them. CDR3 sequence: CASSSEESRATEAFF. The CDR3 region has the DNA TGTGCCAGCAGCTCGGAGGAGTCCCGGGCCACTGAAGCTTTCTTT.

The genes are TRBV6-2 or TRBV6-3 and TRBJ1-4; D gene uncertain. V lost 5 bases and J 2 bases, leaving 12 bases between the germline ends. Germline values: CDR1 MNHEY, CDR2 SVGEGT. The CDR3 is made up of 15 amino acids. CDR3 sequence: CASSGLLTTNEKLFF. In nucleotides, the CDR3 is TGTGCCAGCAGTGGACTTCTGACGACTAATGAAAAACTGTTTTTT.

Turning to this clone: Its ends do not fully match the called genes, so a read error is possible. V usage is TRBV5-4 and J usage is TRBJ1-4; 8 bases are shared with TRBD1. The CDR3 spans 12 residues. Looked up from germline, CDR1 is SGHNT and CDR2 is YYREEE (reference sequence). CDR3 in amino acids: CASSAHHFGTGF. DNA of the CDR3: TGTGCCAGCAGCGCCCATCACTTCGGGACAGGCTTC.

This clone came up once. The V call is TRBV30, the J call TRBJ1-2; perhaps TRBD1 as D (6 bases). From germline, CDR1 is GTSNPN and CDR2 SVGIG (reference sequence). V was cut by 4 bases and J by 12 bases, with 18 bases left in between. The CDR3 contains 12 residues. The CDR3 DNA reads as TGTGCCTGGACCCCCGAAGGGGGTGGTAACACCTTC. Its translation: CAWTPEGGGNTF.

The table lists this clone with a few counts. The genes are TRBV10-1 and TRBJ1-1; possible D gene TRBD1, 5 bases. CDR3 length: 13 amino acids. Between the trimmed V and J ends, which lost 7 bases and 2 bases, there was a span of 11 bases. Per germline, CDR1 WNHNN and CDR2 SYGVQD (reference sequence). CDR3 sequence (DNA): TGCGCCAGCACATCCCAGGGTAACACTGAAGCTTTCTTT. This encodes CASTSQGNTEAFF.

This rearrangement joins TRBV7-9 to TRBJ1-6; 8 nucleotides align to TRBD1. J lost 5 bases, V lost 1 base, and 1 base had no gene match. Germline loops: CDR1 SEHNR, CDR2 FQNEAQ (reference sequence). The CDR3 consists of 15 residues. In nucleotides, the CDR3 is TGTGCCAGCAGCTTAGGGACAGGGAATAATTCACCCCTCCACTTT. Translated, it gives CASSLGTGNNSPLHF.